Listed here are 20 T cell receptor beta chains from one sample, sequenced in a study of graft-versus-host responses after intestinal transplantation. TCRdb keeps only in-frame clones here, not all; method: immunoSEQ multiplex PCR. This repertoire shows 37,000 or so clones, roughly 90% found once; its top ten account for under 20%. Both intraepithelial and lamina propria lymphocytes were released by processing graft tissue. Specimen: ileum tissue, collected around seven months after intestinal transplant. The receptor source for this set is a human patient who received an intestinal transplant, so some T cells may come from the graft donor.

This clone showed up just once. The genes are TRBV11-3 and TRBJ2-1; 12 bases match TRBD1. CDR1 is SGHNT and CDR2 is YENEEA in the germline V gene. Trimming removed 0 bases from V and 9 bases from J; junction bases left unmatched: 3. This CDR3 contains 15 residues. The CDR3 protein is CASSLDGTGGLEQFF. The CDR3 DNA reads TGTGCCAGCAGCTTAGATGGGACAGGGGGCCTTGAGCAGTTCTTC. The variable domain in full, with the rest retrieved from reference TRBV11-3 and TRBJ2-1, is EAGVVQSPRYKIIEKKQPVAFWCNPISGHNTLYWYLQNLGQGPELLIRYENEEAVDDSQLPKDRFSAERLKGVDSTLKIQPAELGDSAVYLCASSLDGTGGLEQFFGPGTRLTVL.

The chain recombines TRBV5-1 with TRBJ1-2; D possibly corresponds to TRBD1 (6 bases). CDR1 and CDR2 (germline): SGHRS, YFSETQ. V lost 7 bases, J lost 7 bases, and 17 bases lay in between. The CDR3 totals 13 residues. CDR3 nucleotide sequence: TGCGCCAGCCTGGGGGCCGGGCCGGGTGGCTACACCTTC. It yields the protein CASLGAGPGGYTF.

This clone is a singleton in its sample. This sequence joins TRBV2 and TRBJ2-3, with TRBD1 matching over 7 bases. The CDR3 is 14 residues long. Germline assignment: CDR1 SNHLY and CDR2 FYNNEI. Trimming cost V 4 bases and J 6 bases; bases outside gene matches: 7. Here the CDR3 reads CASSGASTGDTQYF. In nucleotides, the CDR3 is TGTGCCAGCAGTGGGGCGTCGACAGGGGATACGCAGTATTTT. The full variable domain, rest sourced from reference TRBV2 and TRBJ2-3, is EPEVTQTPSHQVTQMGQEVILRCVPISNHLYFYWYRQILGQKVEFLVSFYNNEISEKSEIFDDQFSVERPDGSNFTLKIRSTKLEDSAMYFCASSGASTGDTQYFGPGTRLTVL.

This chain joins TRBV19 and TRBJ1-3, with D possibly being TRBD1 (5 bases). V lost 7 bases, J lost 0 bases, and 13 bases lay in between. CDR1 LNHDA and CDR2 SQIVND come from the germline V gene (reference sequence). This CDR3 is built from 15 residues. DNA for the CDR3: TGTGCCAGTAAACGGACATCGTCCTCTGGAAACACCATATATTTT. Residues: CASKRTSSSGNTIYF.

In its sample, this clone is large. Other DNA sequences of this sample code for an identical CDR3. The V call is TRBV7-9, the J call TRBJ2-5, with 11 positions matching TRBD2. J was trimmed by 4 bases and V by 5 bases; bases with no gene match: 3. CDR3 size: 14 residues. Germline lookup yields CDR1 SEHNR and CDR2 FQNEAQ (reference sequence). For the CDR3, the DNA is TGTGCCAGCAGCCTTAGCGGGAGGGGAGAGACCCAGTACTTC. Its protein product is CASSLSGRGETQYF.

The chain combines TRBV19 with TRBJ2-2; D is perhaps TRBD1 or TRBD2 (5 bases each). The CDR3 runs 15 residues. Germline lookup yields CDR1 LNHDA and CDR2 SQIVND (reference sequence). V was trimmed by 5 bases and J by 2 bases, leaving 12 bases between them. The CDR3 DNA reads TGTGCCAGTAGTTCCGGGACGGGAAACACCGGGGAGCTGTTTTTT. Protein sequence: CASSSGTGNTGELFF.

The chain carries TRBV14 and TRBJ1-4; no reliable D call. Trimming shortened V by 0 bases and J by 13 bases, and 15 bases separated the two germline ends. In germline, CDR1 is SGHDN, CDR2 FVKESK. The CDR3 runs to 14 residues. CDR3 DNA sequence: TGTGCCAGCAGCCAAGAACCGGGAAGCGCAGGACTGTTTTTT. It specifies CASSQEPGSAGLFF.

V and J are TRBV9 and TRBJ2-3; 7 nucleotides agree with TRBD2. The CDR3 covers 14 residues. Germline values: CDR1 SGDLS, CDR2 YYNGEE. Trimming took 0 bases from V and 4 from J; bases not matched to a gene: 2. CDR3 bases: TGTGCCAGCAGCGTAGGGACTAGTCCAGATACGCAGTATTTT. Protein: CASSVGTSPDTQYF.

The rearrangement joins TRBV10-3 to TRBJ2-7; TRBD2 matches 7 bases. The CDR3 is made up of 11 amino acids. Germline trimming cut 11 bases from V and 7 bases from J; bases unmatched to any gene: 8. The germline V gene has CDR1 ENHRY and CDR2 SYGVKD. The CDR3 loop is CAYSGGGEQYF. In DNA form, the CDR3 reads TGTGCCTACTCGGGGGGAGGAGAGCAGTACTTC.

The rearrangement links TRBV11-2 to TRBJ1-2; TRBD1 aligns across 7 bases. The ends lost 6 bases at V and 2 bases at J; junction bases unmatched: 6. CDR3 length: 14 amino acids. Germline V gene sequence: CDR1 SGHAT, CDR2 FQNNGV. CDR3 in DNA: TGTGCCAGCAGGAGGGGACAGTCGAACTATGGCTACACCTTC. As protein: CASRRGQSNYGYTF.

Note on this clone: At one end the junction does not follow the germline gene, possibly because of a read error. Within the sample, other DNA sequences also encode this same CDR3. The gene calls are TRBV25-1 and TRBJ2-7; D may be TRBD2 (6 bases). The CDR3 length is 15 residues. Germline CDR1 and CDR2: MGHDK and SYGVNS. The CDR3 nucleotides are TGTGCTAGCAGTGAACCGGGAGCCACCACCTACGAGCAGTACTTC. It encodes CASSEPGATTYEQYF.

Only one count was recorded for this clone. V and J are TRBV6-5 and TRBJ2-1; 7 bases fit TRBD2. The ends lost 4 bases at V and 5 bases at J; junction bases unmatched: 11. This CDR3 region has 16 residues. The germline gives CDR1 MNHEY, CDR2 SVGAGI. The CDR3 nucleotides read TGTGCCAGCAGTTCCTCTCCGGGGGGATACGACAATGAGCAGTTCTTC. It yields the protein CASSSSPGGYDNEQFF.

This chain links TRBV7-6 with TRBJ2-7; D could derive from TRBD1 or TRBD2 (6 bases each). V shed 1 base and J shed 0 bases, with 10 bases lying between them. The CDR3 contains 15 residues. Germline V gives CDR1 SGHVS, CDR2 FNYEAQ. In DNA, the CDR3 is TGTGCCAGCAGCTTAGAGGGGGGAAGCTCCTACGAGCAGTACTTC. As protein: CASSLEGGSSYEQYF.

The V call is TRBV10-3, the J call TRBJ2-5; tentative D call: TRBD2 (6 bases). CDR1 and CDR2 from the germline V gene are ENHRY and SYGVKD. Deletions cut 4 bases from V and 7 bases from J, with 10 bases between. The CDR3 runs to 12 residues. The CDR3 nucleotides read TGTGCCATCAGTGCTTCGGAGGGGACCCAGTACTTC. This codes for CAISASEGTQYF.

This chain's CDR3 is CASSPGQSYEQYF. CDR3 nucleotides: TGTGCCAGCTCACCAGGACAGTCCTACGAGCAGTACTTC. J is TRBJ2-7 and V is TRBV18; TRBD1 might be the D (6 bases). Germline CDR1 and CDR2: KGHSH and LQKENI. The CDR3 covers 13 residues. Between the trimmed V and J ends, which lost 2 bases and 1 base, there was a span of 6 bases.

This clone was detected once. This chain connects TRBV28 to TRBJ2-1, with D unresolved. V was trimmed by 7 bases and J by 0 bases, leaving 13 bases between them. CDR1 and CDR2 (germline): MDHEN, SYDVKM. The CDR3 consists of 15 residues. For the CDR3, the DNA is TGTGCCAGCACCAGGTGGGCGAGCTCCTACAATGAGCAGTTCTTC. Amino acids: CASTRWASSYNEQFF.

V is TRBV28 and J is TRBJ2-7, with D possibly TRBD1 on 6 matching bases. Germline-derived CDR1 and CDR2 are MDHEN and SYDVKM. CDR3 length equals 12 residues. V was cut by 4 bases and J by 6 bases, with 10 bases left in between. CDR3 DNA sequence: TGTGCCAGCAGTTACCTCAGGGGCGAGCAGTACTTC. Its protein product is CASSYLRGEQYF.

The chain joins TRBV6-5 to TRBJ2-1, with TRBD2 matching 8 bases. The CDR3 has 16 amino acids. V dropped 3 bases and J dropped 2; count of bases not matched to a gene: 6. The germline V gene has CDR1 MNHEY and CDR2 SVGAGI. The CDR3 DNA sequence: TGTGCCAGCAGTTATTTAGCGGGGCTAGCCTACAATGAGCAGTTCTTC. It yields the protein CASSYLAGLAYNEQFF.

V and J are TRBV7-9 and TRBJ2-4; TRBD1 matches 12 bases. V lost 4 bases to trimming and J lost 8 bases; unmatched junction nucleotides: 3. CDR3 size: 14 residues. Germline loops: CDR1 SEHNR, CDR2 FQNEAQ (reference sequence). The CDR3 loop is CASSSGQGAYIQYF. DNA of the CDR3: TGTGCCAGCAGCTCGGGACAGGGGGCTTACATTCAGTACTTC.

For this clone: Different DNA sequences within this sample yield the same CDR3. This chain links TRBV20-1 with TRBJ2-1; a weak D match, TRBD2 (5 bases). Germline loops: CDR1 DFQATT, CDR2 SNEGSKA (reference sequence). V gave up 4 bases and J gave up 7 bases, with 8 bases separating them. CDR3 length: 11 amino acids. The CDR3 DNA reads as TGCAGTGCTACTAGCTATAATGAGCAGTTCTTC. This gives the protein CSATSYNEQFF.